This TCR beta chain originates from a study of CXCR3-negative and CXCR3-positive naive CD8 T cells. Study conclusions and caveats: Memory cells diverged, while naive CXCR3-positive and CXCR3-negative cells had similar TRBV-TRBJ usage. TRB CDR3s were more hydrophobic in CXCR3-positive than in CXCR3-negative naive cells.

This clonotype ranks as medium-sized (0.01 to 0.1%) in terms of frequency. Antigen: not known. UMI-labeled 5' RACE yielded the TRB cDNA libraries. TCRdb re-analyzed the 5' RACE reads; it lists each CDR3 protein once, without DNA. In total, the table holds roughly 8,000 distinct CDR3 sequences. Looked up from germline, CDR1 is SGHRS and CDR2 is YFSETQ. This CDR3 comprises 17 residues. The chain recombines TRBV5-1 with TRBJ2-5; as DNA is missing, the TRBD1 call by TCRdb cannot be tested. This receptor was obtained from a human donor in good health. Some clones in this sample may be carry-over from other donors' samples. Sequences were obtained from naive CXCR3- CD8+ T cells from blood. The subset here: CD45RO-CCR7+CD27+CD95- naive CD8+ T cells lacking CXCR3 (TNR3-). CDR3 amino acids: CASSLYPRDKIVETQYF.